A single sample is the source of the 22 T cell receptor beta chains below, sequenced in a study of patients and donors after allogeneic stem cell transplantation. Using its own MiXCR run on the RT-PCR reads, TCRdb lists one record per CDR3 protein. The sample lists about a million distinct CDR3 sequences, roughly 17% occurring once. The sequenced sample consisted of blood, either unsorted or a sorted T cell fraction (not recorded which). The receptors here all came from a human donor who was either an allogeneic HSCT recipient or a stem cell or donor lymphocyte infusion donor (not recorded which). It is not recorded whose cells these are; they may come from a transplant donor.

The V gene is TRBV4-2, the J gene TRBJ1-5, with TRBD1 matching over 8 bases. Germline V gene sequence: CDR1 LGHNA, CDR2 YNFKEQ. V trimming: 1 base; J trimming: 2 bases; junction bases outside the gene matches: 4. There are 16 residues in the CDR3. CDR3 in amino acids: CASSQGDRGGNQPQHF. CDR3 DNA sequence: TGTGCCAGCAGCCAAGGAGACAGGGGCGGCAATCAGCCCCAGCATTTT.

The sample holds a few counts of this clonotype. The rearrangement links TRBV4-3 to TRBJ1-6; TRBD1 agrees at 8 bases. J lost 6 bases, V lost 4 bases, and 11 bases had no gene match. Germline loops: CDR1 LGHNA, CDR2 YSLEER. This CDR3 has 17 amino acids. CDR3 nucleotide sequence: TGCGCCAGCAGCCTAGATGCGACAGGGGTCGGTAATTCACCCCTCCACTTT. Amino acid sequence: CASSLDATGVGNSPLHF.

The chain uses TRBV6-1 and TRBJ2-1, with D unresolved. The CDR3 length is 15 residues. V was cut by 3 bases and J by 2 bases, with 11 bases left in between. Germline loops: CDR1 MNHNS, CDR2 SASEGT. The CDR3 region has the DNA TGTGCCAGCAGTGAGTTGGTCTCTACCTACAATGAGCAGTTCTTC. It codes for CASSELVSTYNEQFF.

This chain uses TRBV12-3 or TRBV12-4 with TRBJ2-7; 10 nucleotides align to TRBD2. This CDR3 spans 16 amino acids. V lost 3 bases to trimming and J lost 3 bases; unmatched junction nucleotides: 8. For the CDR3, the DNA is TGTGCCAGCAGTTTGGGAGGTGGGACTAGCGACTACGAGCAGTACTTC. It specifies CASSLGGGTSDYEQYF.

A few counts support this clonotype. V usage is TRBV29-1 and J usage is TRBJ1-2, with 7 bases matching TRBD1. Germline V CDR1 and CDR2: SQVTM, ANQGSEA. Trimming removed 6 bases from V and 4 bases from J; junction bases left unmatched: 8. This CDR3 contains 13 residues. CDR3 nucleotides: TGCAGCGTGGAACAGGGGAGCCTCTATGGCTACACCTTC. Encoded protein: CSVEQGSLYGYTF.

The genes are TRBV9 and TRBJ2-1; 11 bases are a match to TRBD2. After removal of 3 bases from V and 4 bases from J, the junction contained 3 bases not matched to a gene. The CDR3 sequence is 15 residues long. Germline lookup yields CDR1 SGDLS and CDR2 YYNGEE. CDR3 nucleotide sequence: TGTGCCAGCAGCGCGACTAGCGGGGATTACAATGAGCAGTTCTTC. Amino acid sequence: CASSATSGDYNEQFF.

V and J are TRBV20-1 and TRBJ2-3, with TRBD2 matching 8 bases. The CDR3 is made up of 15 amino acids. Per the germline V gene, CDR1 is DFQATT and CDR2 is SNEGSKA (reference sequence). Trimming cost V 1 base and J 6 bases; bases outside gene matches: 9. The chain's CDR3 is CSARGLLAGTDTQYF. The DNA for the CDR3 is TGCAGTGCTAGAGGTCTGCTAGCGGGTACGGATACGCAGTATTTT.

The chain recombines TRBV5-1 with TRBJ1-1; D may be TRBD1 (6 bases). Germline-derived CDR1 and CDR2 are SGHRS and YFSETQ. Trimming removed 0 bases at V and 6 bases at J, with 12 bases between. This CDR3 has 14 amino acids. The CDR3 DNA follows: TGCGCCAGCAGCTTGGAAGGGGGGAGGTCTGAAGCTTTCTTT. Its protein is CASSLEGGRSEAFF.

This clonotype was detected only a few times. V and J are TRBV10-3 and TRBJ1-6, with D perhaps matching TRBD1 (5 bases). Trimming cost V 10 bases and J 9 bases, with 16 bases left between them. Germline V gene sequence: CDR1 ENHRY, CDR2 SYGVKD. The CDR3 has 13 amino acids. CDR3 DNA sequence: TGTGCCAGTGCCGGGACTGACCGTTCACCCCTCCACTTT. Translated, it gives CASAGTDRSPLHF.

This clonotype has only a few counts. The chain has TRBV20-1 and TRBJ1-2, with TRBD1 matching 7 bases. Germline CDR1 and CDR2: DFQATT and SNEGSKA (reference sequence). The CDR3 loop spans 17 amino acids. Trimming removed 6 bases from V and 0 bases from J; junction bases left unmatched: 16. CDR3 nucleotides: TGCAGTGCGCCCCCGGGACAGAGACCGAGAGCTAACTATGGCTACACCTTC. Protein sequence: CSAPPGQRPRANYGYTF.

There are a few counts of this clonotype. V usage is TRBV5-6 and J usage is TRBJ2-7; 14 bases match TRBD2. V dropped 4 bases and J dropped 5; count of bases not matched to a gene: 5. This CDR3 comprises 15 residues. CDR1 and CDR2 from the germline V gene are SGHDT and YYEEEE. The CDR3 protein is CASSTGLAGGNEQYF. The CDR3 DNA sequence: TGTGCCAGCAGCACCGGACTAGCGGGAGGTAACGAGCAGTACTTC.

The V and J genes are TRBV19 and TRBJ2-7; 10 bases line up with TRBD2. The CDR3 covers 15 residues. Losses at the gene ends were 3 bases for V and 5 bases for J; bases not matched to a gene: 7. Germline loops: CDR1 LNHDA, CDR2 SQIVND (reference sequence). Here the CDR3 DNA reads TGTGCCAGTAGTATGGCTGGGACTAGCGAACACGAGCAGTACTTC. Its translation is CASSMAGTSEHEQYF.

The rearrangement links TRBV5-1 to TRBJ1-6; 11 bases are shared with TRBD1. V was pared by 1 base and J by 7 bases, with 4 bases of the junction left unmatched. The CDR3 contains 16 residues. CDR1 SGHRS and CDR2 YFSETQ come from the germline V gene. This chain's CDR3 is CASSLWGDRGNSPLHF. Here the CDR3 DNA reads TGCGCCAGCAGCTTGTGGGGGGACAGGGGGAATTCACCCCTCCACTTT.

This clonotype was detected a few times. The CDR3 loop is CASSPLASGRGEQYF. The CDR3 DNA reads as TGTGCCAGCAGCCCCTTGGCTAGCGGGAGAGGCGAGCAGTACTTC. The chain has TRBV7-9 and TRBJ2-7, with 10 bases matching TRBD2. The germline V gene encodes CDR1 SEHNR and CDR2 FQNEAQ (reference sequence). The CDR3 length is 15 residues. J lost 6 bases, V lost 5 bases, and 10 bases had no gene match.

The chain joins TRBV5-5 to TRBJ1-2; D possibly corresponds to TRBD1 (6 bases). This CDR3 is built from 14 residues. Trimming pared 0 bases from V and 5 bases from J, leaving 11 bases between. Germline V gene data show CDR1 as SGHKS and CDR2 as YYEKEE (reference sequence). For the CDR3, the DNA is TGTGCCAGCAGCTTGGGGGGGGCGGCATATGGCTACACCTTC. It yields the protein CASSLGGAAYGYTF.

The V gene is TRBV6-2 or TRBV6-3, the J gene TRBJ1-6, with 8 bases fitting TRBD1. Germline V gene lookup returns CDR1 MNHEY and CDR2 SVGEGT. The CDR3 runs to 15 residues. The V gene end was trimmed by 6 bases and the J gene end by 9 bases; junction bases not matched to a gene: 10. Here the CDR3 DNA reads TGTGCCAGCAGAAGCGCCGGGACAGGAGGTTCACCCCTCCACTTT. Translated, it gives CASRSAGTGGSPLHF.

The sample holds a few counts of this clonotype. This chain links TRBV5-1 with TRBJ1-4, with a tentative D call TRBD1 (5 bases). Germline CDR1 SGHRS, CDR2 YFSETQ. Trimming took 2 bases from V and 6 from J, leaving 14 bases between them. The CDR3 is 15 residues long. The CDR3 nucleotides read TGCGCCAGCAGCTTTGGGGCAGGGCTTGATGAAAAACTGTTTTTT. It translates to CASSFGAGLDEKLFF.

This clonotype was counted between two and nine times. This sequence joins TRBV15 and TRBJ2-2; 11 nucleotides match TRBD2. The CDR3 consists of 14 residues. Germline lookup yields CDR1 LNHNV and CDR2 YYDKDF (reference sequence). V was clipped by 4 bases and J by 7 bases; unmatched bases: 2. CDR3 DNA sequence: TGTGCCACCAGCACCGGGACTAGCGGCGGGGAGCTGTTTTTT. The encoded protein is CATSTGTSGGELFF.

The V gene is TRBV20-1, the J gene TRBJ1-1; D unresolved. This CDR3 is 12 amino acids long. The germline V gene has CDR1 DFQATT and CDR2 SNEGSKA (reference sequence). V shed 3 bases and J shed 9 bases, with 14 bases lying between them. The DNA for the CDR3 is TGCAGTGCTAGTCAAGATGTAGGAAAAGCTTTCTTT. As protein: CSASQDVGKAFF.

Only a few counts were recorded for this clonotype. V usage is TRBV20-1 and J usage is TRBJ2-5; 9 positions match TRBD2. Germline V gene sequence: CDR1 DFQATT, CDR2 SNEGSKA (reference sequence). This CDR3 is 13 amino acids long. The CDR3 loop reads CSRRAGGGETQYF. CDR3 nucleotides: TGCAGCCGCCGAGCGGGGGGTGGAGAGACCCAGTACTTC.

The chain carries TRBV5-1 and TRBJ1-1, with D tentatively TRBD1 (6 bases). CDR1 and CDR2 from the germline V gene are SGHRS and YFSETQ. V gave up 5 bases and J gave up 7 bases, with 12 bases separating them. The CDR3 covers 12 residues. Here the CDR3 DNA reads TGCGCCAGCAGTTCGGACAGCTTTGAAGCTTTCTTT. As protein: CASSSDSFEAFF.

This clonotype has just a few counts. The chain is built from TRBV7-2 and TRBJ1-4; D is perhaps TRBD1 (5 bases). Germline CDR1 SGHTA, CDR2 FQGNSA. The CDR3 consists of 15 residues. Trimming took off 5 bases at V and 0 bases at J, with 10 bases between the two ends. The CDR3: CASSLRGPTNEKLFF. CDR3 sequence (DNA): TGTGCCAGCAGCCTCCGGGGCCCAACTAATGAAAAACTGTTTTTT.